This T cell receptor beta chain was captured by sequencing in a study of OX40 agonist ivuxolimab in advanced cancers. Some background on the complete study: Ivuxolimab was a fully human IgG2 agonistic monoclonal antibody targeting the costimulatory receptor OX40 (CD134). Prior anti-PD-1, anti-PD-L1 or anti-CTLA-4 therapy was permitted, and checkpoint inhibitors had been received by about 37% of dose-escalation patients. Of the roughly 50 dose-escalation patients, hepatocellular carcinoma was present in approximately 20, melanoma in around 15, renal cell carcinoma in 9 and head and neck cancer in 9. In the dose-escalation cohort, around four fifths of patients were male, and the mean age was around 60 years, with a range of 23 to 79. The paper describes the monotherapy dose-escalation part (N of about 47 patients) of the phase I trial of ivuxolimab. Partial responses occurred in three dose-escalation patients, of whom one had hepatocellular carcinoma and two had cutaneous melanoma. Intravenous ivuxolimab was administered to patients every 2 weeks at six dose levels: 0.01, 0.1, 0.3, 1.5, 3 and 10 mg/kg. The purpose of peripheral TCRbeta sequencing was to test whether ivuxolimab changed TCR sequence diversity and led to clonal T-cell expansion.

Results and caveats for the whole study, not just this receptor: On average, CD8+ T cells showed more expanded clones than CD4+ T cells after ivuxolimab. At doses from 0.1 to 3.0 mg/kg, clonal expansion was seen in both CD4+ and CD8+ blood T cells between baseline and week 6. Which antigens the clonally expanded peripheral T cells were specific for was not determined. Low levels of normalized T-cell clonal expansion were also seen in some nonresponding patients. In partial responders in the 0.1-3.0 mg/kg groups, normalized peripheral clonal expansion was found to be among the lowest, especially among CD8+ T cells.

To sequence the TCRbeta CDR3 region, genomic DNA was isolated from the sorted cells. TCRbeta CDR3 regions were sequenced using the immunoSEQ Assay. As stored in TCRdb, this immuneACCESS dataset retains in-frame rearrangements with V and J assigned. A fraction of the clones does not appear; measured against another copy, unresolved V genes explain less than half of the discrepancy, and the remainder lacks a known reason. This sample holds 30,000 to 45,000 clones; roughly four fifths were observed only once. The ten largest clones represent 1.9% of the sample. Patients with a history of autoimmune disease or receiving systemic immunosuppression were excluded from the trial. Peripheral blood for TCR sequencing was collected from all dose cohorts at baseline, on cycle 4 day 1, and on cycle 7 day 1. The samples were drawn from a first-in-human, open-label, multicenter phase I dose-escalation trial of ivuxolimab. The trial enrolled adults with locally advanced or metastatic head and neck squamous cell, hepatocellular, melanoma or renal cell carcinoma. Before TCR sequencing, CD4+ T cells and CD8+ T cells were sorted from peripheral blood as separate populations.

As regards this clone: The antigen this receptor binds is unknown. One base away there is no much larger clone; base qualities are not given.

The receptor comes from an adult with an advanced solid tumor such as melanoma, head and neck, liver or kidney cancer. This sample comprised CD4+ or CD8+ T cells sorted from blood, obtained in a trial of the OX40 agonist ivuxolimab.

CDR3 sequence: CASMIPGQLNSPLHF. In nucleotides, the sequence is TGTGCCAGCATGATACCGGGACAACTTAATTCACCCCTCCACTTT. This chain joins TRBV6-1 to TRBJ1-6; TRBD1 might be the D gene, on 6 matching bases. The CDR3 sequence holds 15 residues, the cysteine and phenylalanine included. Left in the record is the CDR3 DNA by itself, 45 bases read in frame from the first base. At the junction V is shortened by 7 bases and J by 6 bases, with 16 bases in between. As encoded in the germline V gene, CDR1 is MNHNS while CDR2 is SASEGT.